These 5 T cell receptor beta chains came from one sample sequenced in a study of cytomegalovirus exposure and HLA in healthy donors. 60 Vbeta and 13 Jbeta primers were used in PCR. The repertoire was sequenced with immunoSEQ multiplex PCR; TCRdb's copy has only in-frame clones and lacks some. The repertoire consists of some 120,000 clones, with 65% to 90% occurring once and the leading ten covering about 3.8%. The sequenced sample consisted of PBMCs. These receptors were obtained from a woman aged 25 to 39 in good health and CMV-seronegative.

This chain connects TRBV23-1 to TRBJ2-2, with 9 bases lining up with TRBD1. TRBV23-1 is known as an ORF, though its function is uncertain. Trimming at V came to 3 bases and at J to 3 bases, leaving 17 bases not matched to a gene. The CDR3 has 20 amino acids. The DNA of the CDR3 is TGCGCCAGCAGTCATCCCCACCGGGACAGGGACCCCCTTTACACCGGGGAGCTGTTTTTT. Amino acid sequence: CASSHPHRDRDPLYTGELFF.

The chain uses TRBV10-3 and TRBJ2-5; 8 bases are shared with TRBD1. After removal of 6 bases from V and 1 base from J, the junction contained 4 bases not matched to a gene. CDR3 size: 14 residues. Germline CDR1 and CDR2: ENHRY and SYGVKD. The CDR3 protein is CAIRGDRPQETQYF. The CDR3 region has the DNA TGTGCCATCAGGGGGGACAGGCCCCAAGAGACCCAGTACTTC.

The chain uses TRBV7-7 and TRBJ2-1; TRBD2 matches at 7 bases. The CDR3 contains 15 residues. The V and J ends lost 5 bases and 4 bases, in that order; junction bases with no gene match: 8. Germline V gives CDR1 SSHAT, CDR2 FNYEAQ (reference sequence). The CDR3 DNA follows: TGTGCCAGCAGCCCCGAAATCGGGGGGTACAATGAGCAGTTCTTC. It is translated as CASSPEIGGYNEQFF. Full variable domain (remainder filled in from reference TRBV7-7 and TRBJ2-1): GAGVSQSPRYKVTKRGQDVTLRCDPISSHATLYWYQQALGQGPEFLTYFNYEAQPDKSGLPSDRFSAERPEGSISTLTIQRTEQRDSAMYRCASSPEIGGYNEQFFGPGTRLTVL.

This clone appeared a single time. The J gene is TRBJ1-5, the V gene TRBV14; D is unclear. Trimming removed 1 base from V and 7 bases from J, with 8 bases in between. CDR3 length equals 13 residues. CDR1 and CDR2 from the germline V gene are SGHDN and FVKESK. The CDR3 spells CASSQGRGQPQHF. The CDR3 DNA sequence: TGTGCCAGCAGCCAAGGTCGCGGGCAGCCCCAGCATTTT.

J is TRBJ1-4 and V is TRBV28; 8 bases match TRBD1. V dropped 6 bases and J dropped 8; count of bases not matched to a gene: 2. From germline, CDR1 is MDHEN and CDR2 SYDVKM. The CDR3 has 12 residues. CDR3 protein: CASRAGGEKLFF. CDR3 in DNA: TGTGCCAGCAGGGCAGGGGGCGAAAAACTGTTTTTT.